Sequencing of this T cell receptor beta chain was carried out in a study of OX40 agonist ivuxolimab in advanced cancers. Study-wide context: Patients were over 65% male with ages roughly 23 to 79, mean about 65.

The table lists this clone with a few counts. Its antigen is still unknown. CDR1 and CDR2 (germline): MDHEN, SYDVKM. The CDR3 runs to 14 residues. The V end lost 6 bases, the J end lost 2 bases, and 13 bases lay between the germline ends. Sequenced by immunoSEQ multiplex PCR; TCRdb stores in-frame clones only, minus some. The table has roughly 48,000 clones, 83% seen once. Findings and caveats of the study: CD4+ T cells averaged fewer expanded clones than CD8+ T cells.

This sample comprised CD4+ or CD8+ T cells sorted from blood, obtained in a trial of the OX40 agonist ivuxolimab. This sequence originates from an adult with an advanced solid tumor such as melanoma, head and neck, liver or kidney cancer. The V and J genes are TRBV28 and TRBJ1-2, with unresolved D. CDR3 residues: CASSFPDGNYGYTF. DNA for the CDR3: TGTGCCAGCAGCTTCCCCGACGGGAACTATGGCTACACCTTC.